Below are 7 T cell receptor beta chains sequenced from a single sample in a study of blood T cells in healthy people across ages. Primed by a sample-barcoded 5' primer and a J-beta primer mix, a second PCR proceeded for about 7 to 11 cycles. MiXCR was run by TCRdb on the 5' RACE reads, yielding one entry per CDR3 protein. The sample yields 650,000 to 900,000 distinct CDR3 sequences, around 62% seen once. The sequenced sample was blood. The origin of the receptors is a man aged 25 to 40 in good health.

This chain uses TRBV18 with TRBJ1-5; D gene ambiguous. Germline CDR1 and CDR2: KGHSH and LQKENI. The CDR3 extends over 15 amino acids. Trimming stripped 5 bases from V and 4 bases from J, with 15 bases between. The CDR3 sequence: CASSEADGLNQPQHF. The CDR3 nucleotides read TGTGCCAGCTCAGAGGCGGACGGATTAAATCAGCCCCAGCATTTT.

V is TRBV7-9 and J is TRBJ1-4, with D tentatively TRBD1 (5 bases). The CDR3 spans 15 residues. The V and J ends lost 5 bases and 5 bases respectively, with 15 bases between them. Germline CDR1 SEHNR, CDR2 FQNEAQ (reference sequence). In DNA form, the CDR3 reads TGTGCCAGCAGCCCCCGGGGGGGGTTCAATGAAAAACTGTTTTTT. Protein: CASSPRGGFNEKLFF.

This clonotype was recorded once. The V gene is TRBV7-9, the J gene TRBJ2-7, with 9 bases aligning to TRBD2. Germline values: CDR1 SEHNR, CDR2 FQNEAQ (reference sequence). The V segment lost 7 bases and the J segment 6 bases; nucleotides outside the gene matches: 16. CDR3 size: 16 residues. The CDR3 nucleotides read TGTGCCAGCACCCACCCGAGCGGGGGGTTCGGAAGCGAGCAGTACTTC. Residues: CASTHPSGGFGSEQYF.

The V gene is TRBV29-1, the J gene TRBJ2-7, with a possible D match to TRBD1 (6 bases). Germline CDR1 reads SQVTM; CDR2 reads ANQGSEA. The V and J ends lost 6 bases and 2 bases respectively, with 23 bases between them. CDR3 length equals 16 residues. The CDR3 region is CSVHPKVTGPTYEQYF. Written as DNA, the CDR3 is TGCAGCGTCCACCCCAAGGTAACAGGGCCTACCTACGAGCAGTACTTC.

This chain joins TRBV7-2 and TRBJ1-4; D is unclear. This CDR3 is built from 15 residues. The germline V gene has CDR1 SGHTA and CDR2 FQGNSA. Trimming removed 0 bases at V and 5 bases at J, with 10 bases between. The DNA for the CDR3 is TGTGCCAGCAGCTTAGCGGCGGGTGAGAATGAAAAACTGTTTTTT. Encoded protein: CASSLAAGENEKLFF.

J is TRBJ1-5 and V is TRBV4-3; D uncertain. The CDR3 contains 16 residues. V was cut by 0 bases and J by 7 bases, with 16 bases left in between. The V gene's germline CDR1 is LGHNA and CDR2 YSLEER. CDR3 nucleotides: TGCGCCAGCAGCCAAGACTATCGGAAAGCTTCCCAGCCCCAGCATTTT. This codes for CASSQDYRKASQPQHF.

The chain combines TRBV7-2 with TRBJ1-5; D is uncertain. The CDR3 spans 15 residues. CDR1 and CDR2 from the germline V gene are SGHTA and FQGNSA. Trimming removed 1 base from V and 5 bases from J, with 12 bases in between. The CDR3 protein is CASSLVPAWDQPQHF. The CDR3 DNA reads TGTGCCAGCAGCTTAGTGCCAGCCTGGGATCAGCCCCAGCATTTT.